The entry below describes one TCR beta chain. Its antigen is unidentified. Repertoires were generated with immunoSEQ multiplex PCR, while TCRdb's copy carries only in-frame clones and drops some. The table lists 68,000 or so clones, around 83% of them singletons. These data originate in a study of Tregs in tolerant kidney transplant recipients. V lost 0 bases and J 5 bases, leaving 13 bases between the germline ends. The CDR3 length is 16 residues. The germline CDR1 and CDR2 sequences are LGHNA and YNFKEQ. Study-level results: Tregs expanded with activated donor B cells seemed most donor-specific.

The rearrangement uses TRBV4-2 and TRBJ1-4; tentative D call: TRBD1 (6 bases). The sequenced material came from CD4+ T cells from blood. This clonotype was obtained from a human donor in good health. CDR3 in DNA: TGTGCCAGCAGCCAAGATCTGCAGGGGCGGAATGAAAAACTGTTTTTT. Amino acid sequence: CASSQDLQGRNEKLFF.